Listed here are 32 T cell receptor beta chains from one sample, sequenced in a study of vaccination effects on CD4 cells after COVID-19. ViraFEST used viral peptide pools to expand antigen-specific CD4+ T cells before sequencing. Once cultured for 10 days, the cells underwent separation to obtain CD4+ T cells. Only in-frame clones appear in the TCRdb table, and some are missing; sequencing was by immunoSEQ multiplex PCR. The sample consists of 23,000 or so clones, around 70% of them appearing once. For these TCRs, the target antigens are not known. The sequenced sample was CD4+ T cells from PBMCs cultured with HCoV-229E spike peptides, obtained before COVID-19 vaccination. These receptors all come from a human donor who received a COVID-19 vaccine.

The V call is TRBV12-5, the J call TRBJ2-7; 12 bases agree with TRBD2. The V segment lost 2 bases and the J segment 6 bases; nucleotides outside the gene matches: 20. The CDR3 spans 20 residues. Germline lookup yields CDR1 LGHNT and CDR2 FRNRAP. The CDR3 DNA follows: TGTGCTAGTGGTTTGATTGAGAAAGGACTAGCGGGGCAAATCGGTCGCGAGCAGTACTTC. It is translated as CASGLIEKGLAGQIGREQYF.

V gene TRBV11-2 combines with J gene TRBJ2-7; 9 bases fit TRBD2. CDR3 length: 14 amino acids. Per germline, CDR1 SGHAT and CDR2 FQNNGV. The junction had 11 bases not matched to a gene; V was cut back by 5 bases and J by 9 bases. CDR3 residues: CASSPEGGRGVQYF. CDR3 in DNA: TGTGCCAGCAGCCCCGAAGGCGGGAGGGGAGTGCAGTACTTC.

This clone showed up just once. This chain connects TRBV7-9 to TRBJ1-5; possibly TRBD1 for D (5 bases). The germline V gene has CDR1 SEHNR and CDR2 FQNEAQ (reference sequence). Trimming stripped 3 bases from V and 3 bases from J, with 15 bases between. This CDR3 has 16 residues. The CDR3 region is CASSLGPGQNNQPQHF. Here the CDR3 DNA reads TGTGCCAGCAGCTTGGGACCCGGGCAGAACAATCAGCCCCAGCATTTT.

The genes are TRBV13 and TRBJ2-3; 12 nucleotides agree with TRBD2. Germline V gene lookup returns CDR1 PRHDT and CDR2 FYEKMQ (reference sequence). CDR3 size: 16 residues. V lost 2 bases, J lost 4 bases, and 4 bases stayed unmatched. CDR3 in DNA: TGTGCCAGCAGCTTATGGCTAGCGGGAGGGCCAGATACGCAGTATTTT. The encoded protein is CASSLWLAGGPDTQYF.

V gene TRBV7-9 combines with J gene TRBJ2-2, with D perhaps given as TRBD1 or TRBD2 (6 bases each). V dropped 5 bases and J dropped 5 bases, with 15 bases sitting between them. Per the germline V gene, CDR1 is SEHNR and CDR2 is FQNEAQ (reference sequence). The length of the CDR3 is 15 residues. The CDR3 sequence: CASSHRQAGTGELFF. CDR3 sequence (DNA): TGTGCCAGCAGCCACAGACAGGCGGGGACCGGGGAGCTGTTTTTT.

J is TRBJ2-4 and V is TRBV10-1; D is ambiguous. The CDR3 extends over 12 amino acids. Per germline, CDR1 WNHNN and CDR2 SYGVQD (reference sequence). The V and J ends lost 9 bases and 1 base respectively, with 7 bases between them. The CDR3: CARAAAKNIQYF. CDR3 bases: TGCGCCAGGGCCGCGGCCAAAAACATTCAGTACTTC.

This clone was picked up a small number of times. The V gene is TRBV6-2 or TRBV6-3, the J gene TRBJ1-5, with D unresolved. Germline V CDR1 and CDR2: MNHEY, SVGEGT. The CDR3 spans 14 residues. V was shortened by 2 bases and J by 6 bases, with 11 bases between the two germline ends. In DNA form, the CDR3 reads TGTGCCAGCAGTTACCGGTCTCGGGGTCAGCCCCAGCATTTT. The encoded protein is CASSYRSRGQPQHF.

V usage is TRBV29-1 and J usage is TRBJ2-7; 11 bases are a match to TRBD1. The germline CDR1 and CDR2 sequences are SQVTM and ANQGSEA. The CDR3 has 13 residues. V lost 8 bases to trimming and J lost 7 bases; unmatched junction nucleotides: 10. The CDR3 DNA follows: TGCAGCACTGGACAGGACAGGGGGCTTGAGCAGTACTTC. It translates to CSTGQDRGLEQYF.

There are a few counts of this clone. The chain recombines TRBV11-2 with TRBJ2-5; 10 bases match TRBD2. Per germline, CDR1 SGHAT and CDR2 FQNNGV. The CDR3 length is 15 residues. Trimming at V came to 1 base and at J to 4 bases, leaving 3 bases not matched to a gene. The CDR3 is CASSLGTSGPETQYF. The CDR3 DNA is TGTGCCAGCAGCTTAGGGACTAGCGGACCAGAGACCCAGTACTTC.

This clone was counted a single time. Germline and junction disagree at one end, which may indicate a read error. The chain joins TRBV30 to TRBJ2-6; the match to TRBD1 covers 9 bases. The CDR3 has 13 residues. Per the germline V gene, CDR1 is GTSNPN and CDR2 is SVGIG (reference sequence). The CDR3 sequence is CAWSSGQGTARAF. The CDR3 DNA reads TGTGCCTGGAGTTCGGGACAGGGAACCGCTCGGGCTTTC.

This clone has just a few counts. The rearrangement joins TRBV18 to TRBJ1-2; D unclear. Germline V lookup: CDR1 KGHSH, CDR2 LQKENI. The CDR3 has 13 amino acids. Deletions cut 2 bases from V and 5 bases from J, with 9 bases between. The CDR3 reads CASSPEQQYGYTF. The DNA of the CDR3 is TGTGCCAGCTCACCAGAGCAGCAGTATGGCTACACCTTC.

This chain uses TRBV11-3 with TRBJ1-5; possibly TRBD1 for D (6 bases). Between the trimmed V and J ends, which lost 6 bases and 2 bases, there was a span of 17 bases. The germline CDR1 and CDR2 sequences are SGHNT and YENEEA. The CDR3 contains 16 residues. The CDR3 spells CASRALGAEGNQPQHF. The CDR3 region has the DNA TGTGCCAGCAGGGCTCTGGGGGCTGAGGGCAATCAGCCCCAGCATTTT.

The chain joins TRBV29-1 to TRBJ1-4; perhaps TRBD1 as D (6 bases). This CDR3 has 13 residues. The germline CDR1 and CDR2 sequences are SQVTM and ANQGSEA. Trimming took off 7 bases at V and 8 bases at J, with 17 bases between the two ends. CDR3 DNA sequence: TGCAGCGCAACAGGGCCGGGAGGGGAAAAACTGTTTTTT. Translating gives CSATGPGGEKLFF.

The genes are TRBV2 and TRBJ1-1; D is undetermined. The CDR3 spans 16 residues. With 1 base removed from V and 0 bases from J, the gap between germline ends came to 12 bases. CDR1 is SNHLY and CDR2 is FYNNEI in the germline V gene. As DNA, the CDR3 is TGTGCCAGCAGTGAAGATGCGGGCAGAATGAACACTGAAGCTTTCTTT. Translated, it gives CASSEDAGRMNTEAFF. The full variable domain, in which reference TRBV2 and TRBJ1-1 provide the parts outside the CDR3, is EPEVTQTPSHQVTQMGQEVILRCVPISNHLYFYWYRQILGQKVEFLVSFYNNEISEKSEIFDDQFSVERPDGSNFTLKIRSTKLEDSAMYFCASSEDAGRMNTEAFFGQGTRLTVV.

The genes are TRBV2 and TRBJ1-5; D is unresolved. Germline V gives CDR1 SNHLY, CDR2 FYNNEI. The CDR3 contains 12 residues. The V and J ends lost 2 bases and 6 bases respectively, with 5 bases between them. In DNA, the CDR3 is TGTGCCAGCAGTGAAAACAGTCAGCCCCAGCATTTT. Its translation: CASSENSQPQHF.

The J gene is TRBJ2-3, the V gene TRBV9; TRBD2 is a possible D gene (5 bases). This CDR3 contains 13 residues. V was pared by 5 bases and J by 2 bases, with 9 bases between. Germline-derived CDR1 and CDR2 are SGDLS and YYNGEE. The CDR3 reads CASSLAPTDTQYF. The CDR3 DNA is TGTGCCAGCAGTCTAGCTCCCACAGATACGCAGTATTTT.

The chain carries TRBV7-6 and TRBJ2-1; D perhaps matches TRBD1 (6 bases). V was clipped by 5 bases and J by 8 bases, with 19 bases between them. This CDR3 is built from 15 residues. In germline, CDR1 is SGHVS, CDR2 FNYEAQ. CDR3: CASSQRNRAIYEQFF. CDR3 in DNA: TGTGCCAGCAGCCAAAGGAACAGGGCGATATATGAGCAGTTCTTC. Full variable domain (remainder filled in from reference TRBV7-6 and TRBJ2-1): GAGVSQSPRYKVTKRGQDVALRCDPISGHVSLYWYRQALGQGPEFLTYFNYEAQQDKSGLPNDRFSAERPEGSISTLTIQRTEQRDSAMYRCASSQRNRAIYEQFFGPGTRLTVL.

The CDR3 is CASSEALSGAYNEQFF. As DNA, the CDR3 is TGTGCCAGCAGTGAAGCGCTTAGCGGAGCCTACAATGAGCAGTTCTTC. The chain carries TRBV6-1 and TRBJ2-1; tentatively, D is TRBD2 (6 bases). Germline CDR1 reads MNHNS; CDR2 reads SASEGT. Trimming pared 0 bases from V and 2 bases from J, leaving 11 bases between. The CDR3 has 16 residues.

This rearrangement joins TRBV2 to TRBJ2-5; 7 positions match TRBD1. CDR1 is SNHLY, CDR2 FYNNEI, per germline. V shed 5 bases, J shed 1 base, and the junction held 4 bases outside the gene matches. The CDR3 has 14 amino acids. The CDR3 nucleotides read TGTGCCAGCAGTACCCGACAGGGCCAAGAGACCCAGTACTTC. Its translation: CASSTRQGQETQYF.

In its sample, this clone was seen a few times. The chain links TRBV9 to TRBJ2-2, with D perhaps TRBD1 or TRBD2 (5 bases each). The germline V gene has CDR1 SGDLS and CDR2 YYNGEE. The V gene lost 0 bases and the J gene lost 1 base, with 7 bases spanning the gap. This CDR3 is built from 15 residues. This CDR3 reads CASSVGGGNTGELFF. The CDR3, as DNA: TGTGCCAGCAGCGTAGGTGGGGGGAACACCGGGGAGCTGTTTTTT.

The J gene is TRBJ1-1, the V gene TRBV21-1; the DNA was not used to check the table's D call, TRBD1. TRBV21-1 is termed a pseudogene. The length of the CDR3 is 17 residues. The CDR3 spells CASSKKGTGEANTEAFF. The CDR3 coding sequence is TGTGCCAGCAGCAAGAAGGGGACAGGGGAGGCGAACACTGAAGCTTTCTTT.

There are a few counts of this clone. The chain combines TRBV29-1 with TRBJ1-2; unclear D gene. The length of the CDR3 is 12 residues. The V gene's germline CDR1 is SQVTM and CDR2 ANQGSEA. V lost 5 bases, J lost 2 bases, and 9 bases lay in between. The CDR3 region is CSVRSENYGYTF. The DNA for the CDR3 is TGCAGCGTTCGATCTGAAAACTATGGCTACACCTTC.

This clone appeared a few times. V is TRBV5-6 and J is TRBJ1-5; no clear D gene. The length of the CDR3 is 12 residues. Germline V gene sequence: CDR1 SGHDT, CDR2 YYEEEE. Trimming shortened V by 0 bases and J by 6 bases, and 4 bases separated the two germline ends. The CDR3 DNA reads TGTGCCAGCAGCTTGGACTGTCAGCCCCAGCATTTT. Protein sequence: CASSLDCQPQHF. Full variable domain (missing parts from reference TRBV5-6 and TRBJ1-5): DAGVTQSPTHLIKTRGQQVTLRCSPKSGHDTVSWYQQALGQGPQFIFQYYEEEERQRGNFPDRFSGHQFPNYSSELNVNALLLGDSALYLCASSLDCQPQHFGDGTRLSIL.

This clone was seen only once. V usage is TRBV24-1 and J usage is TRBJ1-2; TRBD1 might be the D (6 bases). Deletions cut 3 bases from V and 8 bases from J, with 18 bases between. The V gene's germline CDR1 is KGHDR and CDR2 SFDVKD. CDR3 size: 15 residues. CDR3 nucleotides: TGTGCCACCAGTGATCCGTCACAGGGACCCTTCGGCTACACCTTC. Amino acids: CATSDPSQGPFGYTF.

DNA of the CDR3: TGTGCCAGCAGTGATCCGGCACAGGGGGCGTCTGAAGCTTTCTTT. This translates into CASSDPAQGASEAFF. The genes are TRBV6-1 and TRBJ1-1; 9 nucleotides agree with TRBD1. Germline V CDR1 and CDR2: MNHNS, SASEGT. V was pared by 3 bases and J by 6 bases, with 8 bases of the junction left unmatched. The CDR3 runs to 15 residues.

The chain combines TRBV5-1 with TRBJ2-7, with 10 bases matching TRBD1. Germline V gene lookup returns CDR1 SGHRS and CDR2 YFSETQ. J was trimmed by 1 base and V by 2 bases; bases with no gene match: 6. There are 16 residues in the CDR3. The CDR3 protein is CASSLSTGGISYEQYF. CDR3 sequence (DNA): TGCGCCAGCAGCTTATCGACAGGGGGCATTTCCTACGAGCAGTACTTC.

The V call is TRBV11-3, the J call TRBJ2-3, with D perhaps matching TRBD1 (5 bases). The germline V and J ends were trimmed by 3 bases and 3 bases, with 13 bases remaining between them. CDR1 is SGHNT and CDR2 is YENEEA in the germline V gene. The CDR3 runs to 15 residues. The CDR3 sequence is CASSFGQGRTDTQYF. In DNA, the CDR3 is TGTGCCAGCAGCTTTGGGCAGGGAAGGACAGATACGCAGTATTTT.

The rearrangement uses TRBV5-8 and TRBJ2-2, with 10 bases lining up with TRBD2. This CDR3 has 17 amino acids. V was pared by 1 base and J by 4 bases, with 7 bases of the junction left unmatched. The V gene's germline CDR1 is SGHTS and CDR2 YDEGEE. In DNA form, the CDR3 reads TGTGCCAGCAGCTTGAGTTCTAGCGGGAGTCGCACCGGGGAGCTGTTTTTT. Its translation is CASSLSSSGSRTGELFF.

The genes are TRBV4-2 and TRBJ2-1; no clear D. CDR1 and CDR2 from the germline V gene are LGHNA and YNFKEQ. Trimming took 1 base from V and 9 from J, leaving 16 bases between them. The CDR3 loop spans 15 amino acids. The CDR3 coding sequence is TGTGCCAGCAGCCAAGCTGAAGCCAGCTCGGGTGAGCAGTTCTTC. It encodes CASSQAEASSGEQFF.

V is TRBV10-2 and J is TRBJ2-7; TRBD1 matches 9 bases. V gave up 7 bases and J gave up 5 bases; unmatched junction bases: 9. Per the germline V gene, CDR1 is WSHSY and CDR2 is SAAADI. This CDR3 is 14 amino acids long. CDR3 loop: CASKTQGAGDEQYF. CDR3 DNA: TGCGCCAGCAAAACACAGGGGGCTGGCGACGAGCAGTACTTC.

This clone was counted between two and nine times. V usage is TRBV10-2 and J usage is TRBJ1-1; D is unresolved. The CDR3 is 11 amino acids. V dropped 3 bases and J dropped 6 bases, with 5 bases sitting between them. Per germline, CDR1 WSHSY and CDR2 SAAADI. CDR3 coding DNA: TGCGCCAGCAGTGAATACTCTGAAGCTTTCTTT. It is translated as CASSEYSEAFF.

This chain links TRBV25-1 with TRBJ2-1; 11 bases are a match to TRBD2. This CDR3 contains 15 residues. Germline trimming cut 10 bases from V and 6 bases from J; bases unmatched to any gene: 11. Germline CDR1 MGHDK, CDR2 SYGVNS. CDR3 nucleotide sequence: TGTGCCACCACACTAGCGGGAGTTCTCGGCAATGAGCAGTTCTTC. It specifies CATTLAGVLGNEQFF. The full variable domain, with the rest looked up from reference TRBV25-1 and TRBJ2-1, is EADIYQTPRYLVIGTGKKITLECSQTMGHDKMYWYQQDPGMELHLIHYSYGVNSTEKGDLSSESTVSRIRTEHFPLTLESARPSHTSQYLCATTLAGVLGNEQFFGPGTRLTVL.